The sequence of this TCR beta chain was determined in a study of T cell changes during pregnancy in multiple sclerosis. Measured with immunoSEQ multiplex PCR; TCRdb has only the in-frame clones, and not every one. The table has tens of thousands of clones, 93% seen once. Trimming left V 4 bases short and J 0 bases short, with 10 bases between. The CDR3 sequence is 14 residues long. CDR1 is SEHNR, CDR2 FQNEAQ, per germline (reference sequence). Sequenced here: CD8+ T cells from peripheral blood mononuclear cells, sampled in the second trimester of pregnancy. The chain links TRBV7-9 to TRBJ2-7, with a tentative D call TRBD1 (5 bases). The clonotype comes from a female donor with multiple sclerosis, enrolled in a pregnancy study. The DNA of the CDR3 is TGTGCCAGCAGCTCAGATGGACACTCCTACGAGCAGTACTTC. Protein: CASSSDGHSYEQYF.